Below, one T cell receptor (beta chain) is given with its context. What antigen it recognizes has not been identified. No qualities accompany the bases; no much larger clone lies one base away. This sample's time point label indicates: baseline before first vaccination. Samples from vaccinated people were obtained from the UK trials COV001 and COV002, which included a single-blind randomized controlled phase 2/3 trial of AZD1222 (ChAdOx1 nCoV-19) in healthy adults. For TCRbeta chain sequencing, PBMC samples were collected from trial participants at day 0 and at day 28 after the second dose. The sample comes from a study of T cell responses to AZD1222 COVID-19 vaccine (dated by TCRdb to the early 2020s). Regarding the research as a whole: AZD1222 recipients whose second dose came at about 4 weeks and those whose second dose came at about 12 weeks were combined into one group, since spike-specific TCR depth and breadth did not differ between the two schedules. A total of just over 230 trial participants underwent TCR sequencing, of whom nearly 210 had received two doses of AZD1222 and some 26 had received two doses of the MenACWY control vaccine. Trial participants were enrolled by age into 18-55, 56-69 and 70-plus year subgroups, with 148, 28 and 57 TCR-sequenced participants respectively.

The germline V gene encodes CDR1 SGHRS and CDR2 YFSETQ. The CDR3 spans 17 residues, from the cysteine through the phenylalanine. Just CDR3 DNA is preserved here, 51 bases in frame from base 1. V is pared back by 3 bases and J by 2 bases, with 15 bases lying between the germline termini. The investigation overall reported the following: Conclusions about previously exposed vaccinees are limited because only five or six AZD1222 recipients were SARS-CoV-2 seropositive at baseline. Epitopes outside the regions mutated in the B.1.351 and B.1.1.7 variants were reportedly recognized by nearly half of the unique spike-specific TCRs. After two AZD1222 doses, both the breadth and the depth of spike-specific TCRs were significantly higher than at day 0 and than in MenACWY recipients. Participants were mostly white British, with more females than males. The authors suggested clonal diversity may have been underestimated. CD4 TCRs associated with the vaccine covered the entire spike protein, and the dominant responses were in regions 160-218 and 743-854. Because no day 14 peak-response samples were available, repertoires were characterized only after the peak T cell response. The 56-69-year group was small, and its depth increase did not reach significance, likely because of low power.

The CDR3 regions of human TCRbeta chains were analyzed by immunosequencing. Processing in the source paper ran as follows. TCRs in the repertoires were compared against a reference library of SARS-CoV-2-specific TCRs that had been generated with the MIRA antigen-specificity platform. Breadth meant the fraction of unique TCRs that were SARS-CoV-2-associated, whereas depth meant the fraction of total T cells that were SARS-CoV-2-associated. Using the MIRA data, each spike-specific TCR was assigned both to the spike region to which the TCR was reactive and to a CD4 or CD8 class. Log10-transformed breadth and depth values were compared by one-way ANOVA with Sidak's multiple comparisons tests. The table was pulled from immuneACCESS by TCRdb, which kept in-frame rearrangements only. Such tables lose some clones; where checked, under half of the loss comes from unresolved V genes, and the rest has no known cause. V, J and clone size are those of that table, while D and trimming were read from the DNA. This sample gives tens of thousands of clones in total; roughly 80% of them show up just once. The ten largest clones represent roughly 7% of the sample.

Sequencing was performed on peripheral blood, taken on day 0 of AZD1222 vaccination. This sequence uses TRBV5-1 and TRBJ1-6, and possibly TRBD1, on 6 matching bases. This sequence was found in an adult in good health. The CDR3 corresponds to CASSSQGSGTYNSPLHF. Here is the DNA: TGCGCCAGCAGCTCGCAGGGGTCAGGGACCTATAATTCACCCCTCCACTTT.